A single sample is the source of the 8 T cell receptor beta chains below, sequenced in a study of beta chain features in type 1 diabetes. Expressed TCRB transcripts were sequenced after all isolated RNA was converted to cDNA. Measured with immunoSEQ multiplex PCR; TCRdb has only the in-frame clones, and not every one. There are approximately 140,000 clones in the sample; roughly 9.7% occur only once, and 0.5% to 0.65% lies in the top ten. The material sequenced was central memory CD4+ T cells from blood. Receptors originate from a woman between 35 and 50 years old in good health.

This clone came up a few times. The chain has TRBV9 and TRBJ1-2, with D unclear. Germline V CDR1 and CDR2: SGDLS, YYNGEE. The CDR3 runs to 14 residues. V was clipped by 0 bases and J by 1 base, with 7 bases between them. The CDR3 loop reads CASSVGSVNYGYTF. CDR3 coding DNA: TGTGCCAGCAGCGTAGGTTCGGTTAACTATGGCTACACCTTC. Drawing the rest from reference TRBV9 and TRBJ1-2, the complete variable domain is DSGVTQTPKHLITATGQRVTLRCSPRSGDLSVYWYQQSLDQGLQFLIQYYNGEERAKGNILERFSAQQFPDLHSELNLSSLELGDSALYFCASSVGSVNYGYTFGSGTRLTVV.

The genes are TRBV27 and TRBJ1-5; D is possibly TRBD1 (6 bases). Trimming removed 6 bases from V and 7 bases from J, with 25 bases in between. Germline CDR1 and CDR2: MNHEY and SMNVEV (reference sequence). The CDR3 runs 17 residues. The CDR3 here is CASSAYGQRPAEQPQHF. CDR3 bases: TGTGCCAGCAGCGCATACGGACAGCGCCCCGCCGAGCAGCCCCAGCATTTT.

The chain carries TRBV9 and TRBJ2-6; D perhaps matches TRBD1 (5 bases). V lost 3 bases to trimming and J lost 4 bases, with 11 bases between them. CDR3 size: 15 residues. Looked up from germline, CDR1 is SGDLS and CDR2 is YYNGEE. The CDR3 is CASSASGPGANVLTF. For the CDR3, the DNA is TGTGCCAGCAGCGCCTCAGGGCCCGGGGCCAACGTCCTGACTTTC. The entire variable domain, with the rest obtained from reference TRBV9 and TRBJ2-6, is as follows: DSGVTQTPKHLITATGQRVTLRCSPRSGDLSVYWYQQSLDQGLQFLIQYYNGEERAKGNILERFSAQQFPDLHSELNLSSLELGDSALYFCASSASGPGANVLTFGAGSRLTVL.

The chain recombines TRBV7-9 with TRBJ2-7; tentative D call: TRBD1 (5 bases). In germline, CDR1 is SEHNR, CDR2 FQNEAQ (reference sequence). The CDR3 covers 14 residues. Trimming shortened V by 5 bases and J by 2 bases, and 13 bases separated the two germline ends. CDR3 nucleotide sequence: TGTGCCAGCAGCCCGACGACAGATACCTACGAGCAGTACTTC. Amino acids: CASSPTTDTYEQYF.

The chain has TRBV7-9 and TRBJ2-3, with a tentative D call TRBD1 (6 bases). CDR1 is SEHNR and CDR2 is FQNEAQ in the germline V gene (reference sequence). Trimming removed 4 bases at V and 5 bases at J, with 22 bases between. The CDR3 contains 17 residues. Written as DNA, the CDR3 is TGTGCCAGCAGCTCCATCAGCGCCGGGACACTTGGAGATACGCAGTATTTT. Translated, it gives CASSSISAGTLGDTQYF. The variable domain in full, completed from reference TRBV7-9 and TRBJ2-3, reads DTGVSQNPRHKITKRGQNVTFRCDPISEHNRLYWYRQTLGQGPEFLTYFQNEAQLEKSRLLSDRFSAERPKGSFSTLEIQRTEQGDSAMYLCASSSISAGTLGDTQYFGPGTRLTVL.

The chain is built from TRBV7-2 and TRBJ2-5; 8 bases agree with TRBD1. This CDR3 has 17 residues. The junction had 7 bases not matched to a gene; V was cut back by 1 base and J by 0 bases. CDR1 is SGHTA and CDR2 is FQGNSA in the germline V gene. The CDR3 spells CASSLGVTGGNQETQYF. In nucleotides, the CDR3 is TGTGCCAGCAGCTTAGGGGTAACAGGGGGAAACCAAGAGACCCAGTACTTC.

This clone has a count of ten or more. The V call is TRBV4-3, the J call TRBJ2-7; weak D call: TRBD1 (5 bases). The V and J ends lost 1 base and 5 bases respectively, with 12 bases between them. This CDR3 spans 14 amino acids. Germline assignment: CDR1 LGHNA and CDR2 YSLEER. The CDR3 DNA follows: TGCGCCAGCAGCCAAGGTATGGGGCCGGACGAGCAGTACTTC. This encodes CASSQGMGPDEQYF.

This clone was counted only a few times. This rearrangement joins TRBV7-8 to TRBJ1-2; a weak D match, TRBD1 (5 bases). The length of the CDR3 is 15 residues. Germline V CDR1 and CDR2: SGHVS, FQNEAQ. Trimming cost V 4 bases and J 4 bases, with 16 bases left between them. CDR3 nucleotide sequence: TGTGCCAGCAGCTCCGCGGGACGGCTCGCCTATGGCTACACCTTC. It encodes CASSSAGRLAYGYTF. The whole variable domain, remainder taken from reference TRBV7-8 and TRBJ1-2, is GAGVSQSPRYKVAKRGQDVALRCDPISGHVSLFWYQQALGQGPEFLTYFQNEAQLDKSGLPSDRFFAERPEGSVSTLKIQRTQQEDSAVYLCASSSAGRLAYGYTFGSGTRLTVV.